Listed here are 10 T cell receptor beta chains from one sample, sequenced in a study of glioma-infiltrating T cells after dendritic cell vaccination. The assay was immunoSEQ multiplex PCR, and TCRdb's table has in-frame clones only and misses some. Seen here are some 110,000 clones, nearly 90% observed once, and the top ten hold over 2.5%. Described time point: after dendritic cell vaccination, including at tumor progression/relapse. This specimen was blood, taken after dendritic cell vaccination. These receptors originate from a human donor with glioblastoma.

V and J are TRBV25-1 and TRBJ1-3; no definite D call. There are 14 residues in the CDR3. CDR1 is MGHDK and CDR2 is SYGVNS in the germline V gene. The V and J ends lost 3 bases and 0 bases respectively, with 6 bases between them. CDR3 sequence (DNA): TGTGCCAGCAGTGACAGTTACTCTGGAAACACCATATATTTT. Its protein is CASSDSYSGNTIYF.

The gene calls are TRBV2 and TRBJ2-3; 12 positions agree with TRBD2. CDR3 length: 15 amino acids. After removal of 5 bases from V and 4 bases from J, the junction contained 4 bases not matched to a gene. CDR1 is SNHLY, CDR2 FYNNEI, per germline. The CDR3 DNA follows: TGTGCCAGCAGTCTACTAGCGGGAGGTGCAGATACGCAGTATTTT. It specifies CASSLLAGGADTQYF.

V and J are TRBV2 and TRBJ2-7, with a weak D call TRBD1 (6 bases). The germline V gene has CDR1 SNHLY and CDR2 FYNNEI. The germline V and J ends were trimmed by 0 bases and 9 bases, with 15 bases remaining between them. CDR3 size: 14 residues. The CDR3 nucleotides read TGTGCCAGCAGTGAAGCGGGGGCTAGAATTGGGCAGTACTTC. It encodes CASSEAGARIGQYF.

The V call is TRBV6-4, the J call TRBJ1-4; possibly TRBD1 for D (5 bases). V lost 7 bases, J lost 2 bases, and 14 bases lay in between. CDR1 and CDR2 from the germline V gene are MRHNA and SNTAGT. The CDR3 consists of 15 residues. Here the CDR3 reads CASINAGRTNEKLFF. In DNA form, the CDR3 reads TGTGCCAGCATCAATGCAGGGCGGACTAATGAAAAACTGTTTTTT.

This chain links TRBV27 with TRBJ2-5; 7 nucleotides align to TRBD1. The germline V gene encodes CDR1 MNHEY and CDR2 SMNVEV (reference sequence). The CDR3 sequence is 14 residues long. J was trimmed by 4 bases and V by 5 bases; bases with no gene match: 7. The CDR3 sequence is CASSRDSQGETQYF. The CDR3 coding sequence is TGTGCCAGCAGTCGGGACAGTCAAGGAGAGACCCAGTACTTC.

This chain joins TRBV6-5 and TRBJ1-1, with TRBD1 matching 7 bases. The CDR3 sequence is 13 residues long. Germline loops: CDR1 MNHEY, CDR2 SVGAGI. V dropped 5 bases and J dropped 6; count of bases not matched to a gene: 6. This chain's CDR3 is CASSPPGTAEAFF. CDR3 coding DNA: TGTGCCAGCAGTCCCCCTGGGACAGCTGAAGCTTTCTTT.

The V gene is TRBV18, the J gene TRBJ1-2, with D tentatively TRBD1 (5 bases). The CDR3 loop spans 14 amino acids. Germline values: CDR1 KGHSH, CDR2 LQKENI. Trimming shortened V by 3 bases and J by 3 bases, and 11 bases separated the two germline ends. CDR3 protein: CASSPGLRDYGYTF. CDR3 in DNA: TGTGCCAGCTCACCGGGACTAAGGGACTATGGCTACACCTTC.

The V gene is TRBV19, the J gene TRBJ1-5; 8 bases are shared with TRBD1. Germline lookup yields CDR1 LNHDA and CDR2 SQIVND (reference sequence). The CDR3 contains 16 residues. The junction had 3 bases not matched to a gene; V was cut back by 1 base and J by 1 base. CDR3: CASSIGTGSSNQPQHF. The DNA of the CDR3 is TGTGCCAGTAGTATAGGGACAGGGTCGAGCAATCAGCCCCAGCATTTT.

This clone was seen a handful of times. J is TRBJ2-3 and V is TRBV29-1; 9 positions match TRBD2. Germline V lookup: CDR1 SQVTM, CDR2 ANQGSEA. The ends lost 4 bases at V and 7 bases at J; junction bases unmatched: 9. CDR3 size: 14 residues. For the CDR3, the DNA is TGCAGCGTTGTTAGCGGGAGCAGGGAAAATACGCAGTATTTT. Its translation: CSVVSGSRENTQYF.

This chain links TRBV25-1 with TRBJ2-1; 9 positions match TRBD1. CDR1 is MGHDK and CDR2 is SYGVNS in the germline V gene. Trimming at V came to 6 bases and at J to 3 bases, leaving 6 bases not matched to a gene. The CDR3 contains 15 residues. Here the CDR3 reads CASSNRGPGYNEQFF. CDR3 coding DNA: TGTGCCAGCAGCAACAGGGGGCCAGGCTACAATGAGCAGTTCTTC. Looking up the rest from reference TRBV25-1 and TRBJ2-1 gives the full variable domain: EADIYQTPRYLVIGTGKKITLECSQTMGHDKMYWYQQDPGMELHLIHYSYGVNSTEKGDLSSESTVSRIRTEHFPLTLESARPSHTSQYLCASSNRGPGYNEQFFGPGTRLTVL.